This entry is about one T cell receptor beta chain. Its target is not known. TCRdb's copy holds only in-frame clones and misses some; the assay was immunoSEQ multiplex PCR. The table includes roughly 11,000 clones, roughly 84% detected once. After autologous stem cell transplantation all patients relapsed, and prior brentuximab vedotin exposure differed between cohorts. The sample comes from a study of PD-1 blockade in classical Hodgkin lymphoma. Findings and limits, study-wide: Reports described newly diagnosed patients as having lower baseline TCR diversity than healthy donors. CD4+ TCR diversity climbed significantly by C4D1, unlike CD8+ TCR diversity. Whoever responded completely had baseline diversity much like that seen in newly diagnosed patients. Underlying causes for the observed repertoire differences were not defined, possibly disease activity or prior therapy.

Trimming shortened V by 3 bases and J by 8 bases, and 4 bases separated the two germline ends. Germline-derived CDR1 and CDR2 are SEHNR and FQNEAQ (reference sequence). The CDR3 loop spans 11 amino acids. This receptor was identified in a human donor with classical Hodgkin lymphoma. This specimen was peripheral blood mononuclear cells (PBMCs), taken at baseline. The rearrangement links TRBV7-9 to TRBJ1-4; D gene ambiguous. The chain's CDR3 is CASSFSEKLFF. CDR3 bases: TGTGCCAGCAGCTTTTCCGAAAAACTGTTTTTT. The full variable domain, rest sourced from reference TRBV7-9 and TRBJ1-4, is DTGVSQNPRHKITKRGQNVTFRCDPISEHNRLYWYRQTLGQGPEFLTYFQNEAQLEKSRLLSDRFSAERPKGSFSTLEIQRTEQGDSAMYLCASSFSEKLFFGSGTQLSVL.